Sequencing of this T cell receptor (beta chain) was carried out in a study of blood T cell repertoires in COVID-19. Study-wide context: Material from acute and convalescent COVID-19 was sourced from the United States, Italy and Spain. T cells, B-cell-depleted T cells, or PBMCs provided the cDNA or gDNA that served as material.

Authors' processing steps: The authors estimated nucleated cell counts from reference gene primer amplification. Data came from immunoSEQ multiplex PCR; TCRdb stores just in-frame clones and leaves some out. From that table come the V and J calls and clone size; the DNA was used to work out D and trimming. The sample carries around 80,000 clones, over 75% recorded once. This TCR came from a man of 80 years or more with acute or convalescent COVID-19. The sample comprised peripheral blood.

Here the CDR3 DNA reads TGTGCCAGCAGCTTAGACAGGCTCTCCTACGAGCAGTACTTC. Translated: CASSLDRLSYEQYF. The rearrangement uses TRBV7-2 and TRBJ2-7; perhaps TRBD1 as D (5 bases). Trimming pared 1 base from V and 0 bases from J, leaving 7 bases between. The CDR3 is 14 amino acids. Looked up from germline, CDR1 is SGHTA and CDR2 is FQGNSA. Together with reference TRBV7-2 and TRBJ2-7, the CDR3 gives the full variable domain: GAGVSQSPSNKVTEKGKDVELRCDPISGHTALYWYRQSLGQGLEFLIYFQGNSAPDKSGLPSDRFSAERTGGSVSTLTIQRTQQEDSAVYLCASSLDRLSYEQYFGPGTRLTVT.